These 28 T cell receptor beta chains were sequenced from one sample in a study of beta chain features in type 1 diabetes. Of the isolated RNA, all was reverse transcribed, and so the sequenced material was expressed TCRB transcripts. Only in-frame clones appear in the TCRdb table, and some are missing; sequencing was by immunoSEQ multiplex PCR. The sample has a few hundred thousand clones, 11% seen once. Specimen: central memory CD4+ T cells from blood. The receptors were gathered from a man in his late teens or twenties in good health.

V gene TRBV15 combines with J gene TRBJ2-1, with D unclear. The CDR3 has 14 amino acids. Germline V CDR1 and CDR2: LNHNV, YYDKDF (reference sequence). Trimming took 1 base from V and 13 from J, leaving 17 bases between them. CDR3 nucleotides: TGTGCCACCAGCAGAGCCTTGTTTCTAGAGAGTCAGTTCTTC. This sequence encodes CATSRALFLESQFF.

The chain uses TRBV27 and TRBJ2-1; possible D gene TRBD2, 5 bases. The V end was cut by 8 bases, the J end by 0 bases, with 17 bases between. Germline V lookup: CDR1 MNHEY, CDR2 SMNVEV (reference sequence). The CDR3 contains 16 residues. CDR3 in amino acids: CASHPSGGSSYNEQFF. Written as DNA, the CDR3 is TGTGCCAGCCACCCCTCGGGCGGGTCCTCCTACAATGAGCAGTTCTTC.

This chain connects TRBV15 to TRBJ1-3; D may be TRBD1 (5 bases). The CDR3 length is 16 residues. Looked up from germline, CDR1 is LNHNV and CDR2 is YYDKDF (reference sequence). The V and J ends lost 1 base and 1 base respectively, with 11 bases between them. This CDR3 reads CATSRGGRVSGNTIYF. CDR3 coding DNA: TGTGCCACCAGCAGAGGAGGCAGGGTTTCTGGAAACACCATATATTTT.

This clone was counted between two and nine times. The chain is built from TRBV5-4 and TRBJ2-7; TRBD2 matches at 12 bases. The germline gives CDR1 SGHNT, CDR2 YYREEE (reference sequence). This CDR3 spans 14 amino acids. Losses at the gene ends were 4 bases for V and 4 bases for J; bases not matched to a gene: 3. The CDR3 is CASSMTSGSYEQYF. The CDR3 nucleotides are TGTGCCAGCAGCATGACTAGCGGGAGTTACGAGCAGTACTTC.

There are a few counts of this clone. The chain recombines TRBV5-6 with TRBJ2-1; D not certain. Trimming left V 0 bases short and J 8 bases short, with 6 bases between. The germline V gene has CDR1 SGHDT and CDR2 YYEEEE. This CDR3 is built from 12 residues. CDR3 nucleotide sequence: TGTGCCAGCAGCTTGGACGGTCATGAGCAGTTCTTC. It encodes CASSLDGHEQFF.

The V call is TRBV9, the J call TRBJ2-1; D unresolved. CDR1 SGDLS and CDR2 YYNGEE come from the germline V gene. The length of the CDR3 is 13 residues. The V end was cut by 0 bases, the J end by 15 bases, with 16 bases between. The CDR3 nucleotides read TGTGCCAGCAGCGTAGTTAGTACACCAAAGCCGTTCTTC. This sequence encodes CASSVVSTPKPFF.

This clone showed up just a few times. The chain recombines TRBV10-3 with TRBJ2-1, with 11 nucleotides matching TRBD2. Germline CDR1 is ENHRY and CDR2 is SYGVKD. The CDR3 is made up of 15 amino acids. The ends lost 2 bases at V and 9 bases at J; junction bases unmatched: 6. The CDR3 sequence: CAISELASGRIEQFF. The CDR3 DNA reads as TGTGCCATCAGTGAGCTGGCTAGCGGGAGGATTGAGCAGTTCTTC.

This sequence joins TRBV30 and TRBJ2-1; possibly TRBD1 or TRBD2 for D (9 bases each). Germline CDR1 reads GTSNPN; CDR2 reads SVGIG (reference sequence). The CDR3 length is 20 residues. V was pared by 2 bases and J by 4 bases, with 30 bases between. CDR3 sequence reads: CAWSRDRVKSAGGLYNEQFF. In nucleotides, the CDR3 is TGTGCCTGGAGTAGGGACAGGGTGAAGTCAGCGGGAGGATTATACAATGAGCAGTTCTTC. Using reference TRBV30 and TRBJ2-1 for the parts outside the CDR3, the full variable domain is SQTIHQWPATLVQPVGSPLSLECTVEGTSNPNLYWYRQAAGRGLQLLFYSVGIGQISSEVPQNLSASRPQDRQFILSSKKLLLSDSGFYLCAWSRDRVKSAGGLYNEQFFGPGTRLTVL.

The V call is TRBV7-9, the J call TRBJ2-5; 7 bases map to TRBD2. Germline V gives CDR1 SEHNR, CDR2 FQNEAQ (reference sequence). The CDR3 spans 17 residues. With 5 bases clipped from V and 5 bases from J, the junction kept 17 bases outside the gene matches. The CDR3 here is CASSPPSAGYQPETQYF. CDR3 sequence (DNA): TGTGCCAGCAGCCCCCCCTCAGCGGGGTATCAGCCGGAGACCCAGTACTTC. The full variable domain, rest sourced from reference TRBV7-9 and TRBJ2-5, is DTGVSQNPRHKITKRGQNVTFRCDPISEHNRLYWYRQTLGQGPEFLTYFQNEAQLEKSRLLSDRFSAERPKGSFSTLEIQRTEQGDSAMYLCASSPPSAGYQPETQYFGPGTRLLVL.

This clone showed up just a few times. The V and J genes are TRBV7-2 and TRBJ1-5; 9 bases are a match to TRBD1. Germline assignment: CDR1 SGHTA and CDR2 FQGNSA. This CDR3 region has 16 residues. The V and J ends lost 5 bases and 6 bases, in that order; junction bases with no gene match: 11. The CDR3 nucleotides are TGTGCCAGCAGCGGCCCCGGGGGACAGGGTAGTCAGCCCCAGCATTTT. Its translation: CASSGPGGQGSQPQHF.

In this sample, this clone turned up many times. The J gene is TRBJ2-1, the V gene TRBV7-9; 11 bases align to TRBD2. The CDR3 extends over 15 amino acids. Germline V gives CDR1 SEHNR, CDR2 FQNEAQ (reference sequence). The trim removed 5 bases at V and 9 bases at J, leaving 9 bases unmatched. In DNA form, the CDR3 reads TGTGCCAGCAGCGACTTAGCGGGAGGGGTCAGTGAGCAGTTCTTC. It encodes CASSDLAGGVSEQFF.

The chain is built from TRBV6-4 and TRBJ2-1; 8 bases fit TRBD1. CDR3 length: 14 residues. The germline gives CDR1 MRHNA, CDR2 SNTAGT. Trimming took 3 bases from V and 7 from J; bases not matched to a gene: 5. The CDR3 DNA reads as TGTGCCAGCAGTGAACTTACAGGGGGTAATGAGCAGTTCTTC. As protein: CASSELTGGNEQFF.

This clone was detected only a few times. The chain joins TRBV7-8 to TRBJ1-1; TRBD1 agrees at 7 bases. Per the germline V gene, CDR1 is SGHVS and CDR2 is FQNEAQ. The CDR3 runs to 16 residues. V lost 0 bases and J lost 4; bases outside the gene matches: 8. The CDR3 DNA sequence: TGTGCCAGCAGCTTAGCGCTAGACAGGGTGAGCACTGAAGCTTTCTTT. Translated: CASSLALDRVSTEAFF.

This clone was seen a handful of times. The chain is built from TRBV10-3 and TRBJ2-1; 10 bases fit TRBD2. The CDR3 contains 14 residues. V trimming: 9 bases; J trimming: 5 bases; junction bases outside the gene matches: 7. Germline loops: CDR1 ENHRY, CDR2 SYGVKD. In DNA, the CDR3 is TGTGCCATAGTTAGCGGGAGGTACGACAATGAGCAGTTCTTC. Its translation is CAIVSGRYDNEQFF.

In its sample, this clone was seen a few times. The chain joins TRBV5-6 to TRBJ2-4; D remains ambiguous. V was clipped by 2 bases and J by 0 bases, with 6 bases between them. Germline-derived CDR1 and CDR2 are SGHDT and YYEEEE. The CDR3 length is 14 residues. DNA of the CDR3: TGTGCCAGCAGCTTTGGCCTAGCCAAAAACATTCAGTACTTC. Its protein is CASSFGLAKNIQYF.

In its sample, this clone was seen a few times. One base away lies a much larger clone, so this may be a sequencing read error. The chain employs TRBV4-2 and TRBJ2-5, with D hard to call. This CDR3 spans 15 amino acids. V dropped 2 bases and J dropped 4 bases, with 14 bases sitting between them. Germline CDR1 is LGHNA and CDR2 is YNFKEQ. The CDR3 reads CASSQQPGQGETQYF. The CDR3 DNA reads TGTGCCAGCAGCCAACAACCGGGCCAAGGAGAGACCCAGTACTTC.

This clone has only a few counts. The gene calls are TRBV25-1 and TRBJ2-7, with 9 nucleotides matching TRBD1. The germline V gene has CDR1 MGHDK and CDR2 SYGVNS. V trimming: 2 bases; J trimming: 2 bases; junction bases outside the gene matches: 13. The CDR3 runs 18 residues. The CDR3 DNA sequence: TGTGCCAGCAGTGAACTAGGACAGGGGAGTTTGTGGACCTACGAGCAGTACTTC. Residues: CASSELGQGSLWTYEQYF.

This chain joins TRBV2 and TRBJ1-1; D gene unclear. This CDR3 comprises 14 residues. Germline values: CDR1 SNHLY, CDR2 FYNNEI. The CDR3 loop is CASGSPFMNTEAFF. CDR3 sequence (DNA): TGTGCTTCAGGTTCGCCTTTTATGAACACTGAAGCTTTCTTT. Full variable domain (missing parts from reference TRBV2 and TRBJ1-1): EPEVTQTPSHQVTQMGQEVILRCVPISNHLYFYWYRQILGQKVEFLVSFYNNEISEKSEIFDDQFSVERPDGSNFTLKIRSTKLEDSAMYFCASGSPFMNTEAFFGQGTRLTVV.

The chain joins TRBV29-1 to TRBJ2-5; TRBD2 might be the D (5 bases). The CDR3 is 15 amino acids. Germline V lookup: CDR1 SQVTM, CDR2 ANQGSEA. Trimming pared 4 bases from V and 1 base from J, leaving 16 bases between. In nucleotides, the CDR3 is TGCAGCGTTGGGGAGCCTTATGTTCGCCAAGAGACCCAGTACTTC. Translation: CSVGEPYVRQETQYF.

This clone was detected many times. The chain links TRBV10-3 to TRBJ1-2; D is undetermined. V was trimmed by 2 bases and J by 4 bases, leaving 8 bases between them. CDR3 size: 13 residues. The germline V gene has CDR1 ENHRY and CDR2 SYGVKD. The CDR3 sequence is CAISEQQFYGYTF. The CDR3, as DNA: TGTGCCATCAGTGAGCAACAGTTCTATGGCTACACCTTC.

A word on this clone: A much larger clone differs from this one at a single base, so this may be a read error. V usage is TRBV7-2 and J usage is TRBJ1-5; maybe TRBD1 (5 bases). The germline CDR1 and CDR2 sequences are SGHTA and FQGNSA. The length of the CDR3 is 15 residues. The V gene lost 8 bases and the J gene lost 1 base, with 15 bases spanning the gap. The CDR3 DNA reads TGTGCCAGCGGGGCAGAACCGGCGAGCAATCAGCCCCAGCATTTT. It yields the protein CASGAEPASNQPQHF.

The chain carries TRBV5-4 and TRBJ2-2, with TRBD2 matching over 13 bases. CDR3 length: 17 amino acids. Germline V lookup: CDR1 SGHNT, CDR2 YYREEE (reference sequence). Losses at the gene ends were 3 bases for V and 0 bases for J; bases not matched to a gene: 2. The CDR3 nucleotides read TGTGCCAGCAGCTCTGGACTAGCGGGGGCGAACACCGGGGAGCTGTTTTTT. Translating it yields CASSSGLAGANTGELFF. The whole variable domain, remainder taken from reference TRBV5-4 and TRBJ2-2, is ETGVTQSPTHLIKTRGQQVTLRCSSQSGHNTVSWYQQALGQGPQFIFQYYREEENGRGNFPPRFSGLQFPNYSSELNVNALELDDSALYLCASSSGLAGANTGELFFGEGSRLTVL.

The table lists this clone with a few counts. The chain carries TRBV7-2 and TRBJ2-2, with TRBD2 matching over 8 bases. The ends lost 0 bases at V and 5 bases at J; junction bases unmatched: 5. The CDR3 loop spans 16 amino acids. The germline V gene has CDR1 SGHTA and CDR2 FQGNSA. The chain's CDR3 is CASSLASGSRTGELFF. The CDR3, as DNA: TGTGCCAGCAGCTTAGCGAGCGGGAGTAGGACCGGGGAGCTGTTTTTT.

The chain is built from TRBV29-1 and TRBJ2-7; TRBD1 agrees at 10 bases. Germline lookup yields CDR1 SQVTM and CDR2 ANQGSEA. The J segment lost 3 bases and the V segment lost 4 bases, leaving 6 bases of the junction unmatched. The CDR3 covers 14 residues. The CDR3 sequence is CSVASGQGNYEQYF. CDR3 coding DNA: TGCAGCGTTGCCTCGGGACAGGGGAACTACGAGCAGTACTTC.

The table lists this clone with a few counts. This chain links TRBV11-2 with TRBJ1-5, with a possible D match to TRBD1 (5 bases). This CDR3 comprises 13 residues. Germline loops: CDR1 SGHAT, CDR2 FQNNGV. V gave up 5 bases and J gave up 7 bases, with 12 bases separating them. CDR3 coding DNA: TGTGCCAGCAGCCCAGGGCCGGGACAGCCCCAGCATTTT. Amino acids: CASSPGPGQPQHF. The variable domain in full, with the rest retrieved from reference TRBV11-2 and TRBJ1-5, is EAGVAQSPRYKIIEKRQSVAFWCNPISGHATLYWYQQILGQGPKLLIQFQNNGVVDDSQLPKDRFSAERLKGVDSTLKIQPAKLEDSAVYLCASSPGPGQPQHFGDGTRLSIL.

The sample holds a few counts of this clone. The rearrangement uses TRBV11-2 and TRBJ2-3; D is unclear. This CDR3 has 12 amino acids. The V gene's germline CDR1 is SGHAT and CDR2 FQNNGV. V gave up 4 bases and J gave up 0 bases, with 2 bases separating them. The CDR3 region has the DNA TGTGCCAGCAGCTCGAGCACAGATACGCAGTATTTT. Amino acid sequence: CASSSSTDTQYF.

This clone was counted between two and nine times. The CDR3 region has the DNA TGTGCCAGCAGTACCGCGCAAAATCAGCCCCAGCATTTT. This sequence encodes CASSTAQNQPQHF. The genes are TRBV28 and TRBJ1-5; no clear D. The CDR3 consists of 13 residues. CDR1 is MDHEN and CDR2 is SYDVKM in the germline V gene. V was cut by 5 bases and J by 4 bases, with 9 bases left in between.

This clone was picked up many times. J is TRBJ2-7 and V is TRBV27; 7 bases line up with TRBD1. The ends lost 5 bases at V and 2 bases at J; junction bases unmatched: 6. CDR3 length: 14 residues. CDR1 MNHEY and CDR2 SMNVEV come from the germline V gene (reference sequence). The CDR3 DNA follows: TGTGCCAGCAGTCACGGGGACAGCGCCTACGAGCAGTACTTC. Translation: CASSHGDSAYEQYF.